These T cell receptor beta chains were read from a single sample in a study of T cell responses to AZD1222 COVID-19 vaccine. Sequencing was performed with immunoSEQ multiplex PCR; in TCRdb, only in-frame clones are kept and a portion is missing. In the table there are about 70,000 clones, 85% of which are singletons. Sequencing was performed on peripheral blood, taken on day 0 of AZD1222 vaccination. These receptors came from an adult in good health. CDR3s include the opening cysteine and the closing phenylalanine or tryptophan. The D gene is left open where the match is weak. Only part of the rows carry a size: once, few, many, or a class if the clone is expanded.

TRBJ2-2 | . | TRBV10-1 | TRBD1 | CASGGQGATGELFF | TGCGCCAGCGGAGGACAGGGGGCCACCGGGGAGCTGTTTTTT
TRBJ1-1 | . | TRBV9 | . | CASSAMGGGTEAFF | TGTGCCAGCAGCGCCATGGGGGGGGGCACTGAAGCTTTCTTT
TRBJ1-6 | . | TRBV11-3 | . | CASSSRQSLSLHF | TGTGCCAGCAGCTCCCGACAGAGTTTGTCCCTCCACTTT
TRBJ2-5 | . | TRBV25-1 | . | CASTPKGDPRMTQYF | TGTGCCAGCACCCCGAAGGGGGACCCAAGGATGACCCAGTACTTC
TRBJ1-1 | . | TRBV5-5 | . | CASSYRGAEAFF | TGTGCCAGCAGCTATAGGGGGGCTGAAGCTTTCTTT
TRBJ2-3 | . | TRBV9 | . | CASSVAATTDTQYF | TGTGCCAGCAGCGTAGCAGCCACCACAGATACGCAGTATTTT
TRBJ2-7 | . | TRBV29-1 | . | CSVENMASYEQYF | TGCAGCGTTGAAAACATGGCCTCCTACGAGCAGTACTTC
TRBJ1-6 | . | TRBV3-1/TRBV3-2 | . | CASSPASSYNSPLHF | TGTGCCAGCAGCCCGGCGAGCTCCTATAATTCACCCCTCCACTTT
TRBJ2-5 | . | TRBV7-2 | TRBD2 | CASSPDGGLTYQETQYF | TGTGCCAGCAGCCCCGACGGGGGGTTAACGTACCAAGAGACCCAGTACTTC
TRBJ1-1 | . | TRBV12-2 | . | CASRFRGTEAFF | TGTGCAAGTCGCTTCCGGGGCACTGAAGCTTTCTTT
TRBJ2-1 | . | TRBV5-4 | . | CASSLDFENEQFF | TGTGCCAGCAGCTTAGACTTTGAAAATGAGCAGTTCTTC
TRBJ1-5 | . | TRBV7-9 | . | CASSQGSSQPQHF | TGTGCCAGCAGCCAGGGATCCTCTCAGCCCCAGCATTTT
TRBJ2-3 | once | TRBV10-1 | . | CASRGTGEADTQYF | TGCGCCAGCAGGGGGACGGGGGAGGCAGATACGCAGTATTTT
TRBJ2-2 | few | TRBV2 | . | CASSLLSTGELFF | TGTGCCAGCAGTCTGCTAAGCACCGGGGAGCTGTTTTTT
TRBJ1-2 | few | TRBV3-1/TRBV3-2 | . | CASSRTGYGYTF | TGTGCCAGCAGCCGTACGGGGTATGGCTACACCTTC
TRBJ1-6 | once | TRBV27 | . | CASSFNDSPLHF | TGTGCCAGCAGTTTCAATGATTCACCCCTCCACTTT
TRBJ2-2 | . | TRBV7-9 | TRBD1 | CASSFGTGKPNTGELFF | TGTGCCAGCAGCTTTGGGACAGGGAAGCCGAACACCGGGGAGCTGTTTTTT
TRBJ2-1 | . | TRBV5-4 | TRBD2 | CASSLRGSSYNEQFF | TGTGCCAGCAGCCTGCGGGGGAGCTCCTACAATGAGCAGTTCTTC
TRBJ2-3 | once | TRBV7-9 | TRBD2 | CASSQSPRGRSTDTQYF | TGTGCCAGCAGTCAATCCCCCCGCGGGAGGTCCACAGATACGCAGTATTTT
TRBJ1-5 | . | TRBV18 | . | CASSPYRDSNQPQHF | TGTGCCAGCTCCCCGTACAGAGATAGCAATCAGCCCCAGCATTTT
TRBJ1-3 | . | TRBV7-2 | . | CASSLGAGLGSGNTIYF | TGTGCCAGCAGCTTAGGGGCGGGTCTAGGTTCTGGAAACACCATATATTTT
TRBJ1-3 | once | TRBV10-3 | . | CAISESRSQDGPSGNTIYF | TGTGCCATCAGTGAGTCGAGGTCCCAGGACGGTCCCTCTGGAAACACCATATATTTT
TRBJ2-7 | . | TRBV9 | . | CASSVGPDSSYEQYF | TGTGCCAGCAGCGTAGGACCAGATAGCTCCTACGAGCAGTACTTC
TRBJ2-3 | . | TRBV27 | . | CASSPGPWDTQYF | TGTGCCAGCTCCCCGGGACCTTGGGATACGCAGTATTTT
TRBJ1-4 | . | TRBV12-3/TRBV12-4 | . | CASSLRLEKLFF | TGTGCCAGCAGCCTCAGACTCGAAAAACTGTTTTTT
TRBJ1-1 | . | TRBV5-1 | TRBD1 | CASSLLGQEMNTEAFF | TGCGCCAGCAGCTTATTGGGACAGGAGATGAACACTGAAGCTTTCTTT
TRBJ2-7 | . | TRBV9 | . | CASSVGGLETYEQYF | TGTGCCAGCAGCGTAGGGGGACTCGAAACCTACGAGCAGTACTTC
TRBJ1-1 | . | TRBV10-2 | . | CASGGAGNTEAFF | TGCGCCAGCGGGGGAGCAGGGAACACTGAAGCTTTCTTT
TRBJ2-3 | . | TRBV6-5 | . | CASDNLGTQYF | TGTGCCAGCGACAACTTGGGGACGCAGTATTTT
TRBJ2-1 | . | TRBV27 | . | CASSLRWGGNEQFF | TGTGCCAGCAGTTTAAGGTGGGGTGGGAATGAGCAGTTCTTC
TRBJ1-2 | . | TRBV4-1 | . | CASSQVLRGGYGYTF | TGCGCCAGCAGCCAAGTTCTTCGGGGTGGCTATGGCTACACCTTC
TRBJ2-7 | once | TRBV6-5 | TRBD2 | CASGGGYEQYF | TGTGCCAGCGGGGGGGGCTACGAGCAGTACTTC
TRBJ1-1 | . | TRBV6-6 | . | CASSRAPMGSPNTEAFF | TGTGCCAGCAGTCGGGCCCCTATGGGCAGTCCGAACACTGAAGCTTTCTTT